The 13 T cell receptor beta chains below come from one sample, sequenced in a study of blood T cell repertoires in COVID-19. Here immunoSEQ multiplex PCR was the method, and the copy in TCRdb shows in-frame clones only, minus some. The sample lists around 250,000 clones, over 80% occurring once. The sample comprised peripheral blood. The receptors here all came from a woman in her sixties or seventies with COVID-19, enrolled during active disease.

This rearrangement joins TRBV6-2 or TRBV6-3 to TRBJ2-1, with TRBD2 matching over 12 bases. V lost 4 bases, J lost 2 bases, and 6 bases stayed unmatched. The CDR3 totals 17 residues. From germline, CDR1 is MNHEY and CDR2 SVGEGT. The DNA for the CDR3 is TGTGCCAGCAGTTGGACTAGCGGGGAGGTCGCCTACAATGAGCAGTTCTTC. This sequence encodes CASSWTSGEVAYNEQFF.

The CDR3: CASSAGTSGKVEQYF. CDR3 DNA sequence: TGTGCCAGCAGCGCCGGGACTAGCGGGAAGGTCGAGCAGTACTTC. This chain links TRBV9 with TRBJ2-7; 13 nucleotides line up with TRBD2. The CDR3 is made up of 15 amino acids. Germline V lookup: CDR1 SGDLS, CDR2 YYNGEE. J was trimmed by 6 bases and V by 3 bases; bases with no gene match: 6. The full variable domain, its missing parts supplied by reference TRBV9 and TRBJ2-7, is DSGVTQTPKHLITATGQRVTLRCSPRSGDLSVYWYQQSLDQGLQFLIQYYNGEERAKGNILERFSAQQFPDLHSELNLSSLELGDSALYFCASSAGTSGKVEQYFGPGTRLTVT.

V gene TRBV3-1 (or the pseudogene TRBV3-2) combines with J gene TRBJ2-3, with TRBD1 identical over 7 bases. V lost 5 bases, J lost 3 bases, and 8 bases stayed unmatched. Germline CDR1 and CDR2: LGHDT and YNNKEL (reference sequence). This CDR3 is 15 amino acids long. CDR3 bases: TGTGCCAGCAGCTCTTACAGGGGAGTTACAGATACGCAGTATTTT. Its protein product is CASSSYRGVTDTQYF.

The chain carries TRBV28 and TRBJ1-5, with TRBD1 matching 7 bases. This CDR3 region has 15 residues. V trimming: 4 bases; J trimming: 3 bases; junction bases outside the gene matches: 6. The germline V gene encodes CDR1 MDHEN and CDR2 SYDVKM. CDR3 loop: CASSSPTGNNQPQHF. The CDR3, as DNA: TGTGCCAGCAGTTCACCGACAGGGAACAATCAGCCCCAGCATTTT.

The chain uses TRBV12-3 or TRBV12-4 and TRBJ1-2; 7 nucleotides line up with TRBD1. This CDR3 comprises 12 residues. After removal of 6 bases from V and 2 bases from J, the junction contained 0 bases not matched to a gene. CDR3 sequence (DNA): TGTGCCAGCAGGACAGGGAACTATGGCTACACCTTC. As protein: CASRTGNYGYTF.

This clone occurred a few times. CDR3 amino acids: CASSEVGHFNSPLHF. The CDR3, as DNA: TGTGCCAGCAGTGAAGTGGGACACTTTAATTCACCCCTCCACTTT. V gene TRBV2 combines with J gene TRBJ1-6, with D maybe TRBD1 (6 bases). CDR3 length: 15 amino acids. Trimming pared 1 base from V and 6 bases from J, leaving 10 bases between. Germline V gene sequence: CDR1 SNHLY, CDR2 FYNNEI.

The chain recombines TRBV5-4 with TRBJ2-6; a possible D gene is TRBD2 (6 bases). CDR1 is SGHNT and CDR2 is YYREEE in the germline V gene (reference sequence). This CDR3 contains 16 residues. V was shortened by 4 bases and J by 2 bases, with 13 bases between the two germline ends. CDR3 nucleotides: TGTGCCAGCAGCGCCGGGCGGGGTACTGGGGCCAACGTCCTGACTTTC. It is translated as CASSAGRGTGANVLTF.

The chain joins TRBV2 to TRBJ2-2, with TRBD2 matching over 9 bases. The CDR3 totals 16 residues. Germline loops: CDR1 SNHLY, CDR2 FYNNEI. With V trimmed by 7 bases and J by 2 bases, 8 bases remained unmatched. The CDR3: CASTQLAGDNTGELFF. The CDR3 DNA reads as TGTGCCAGCACCCAACTAGCGGGTGATAACACCGGGGAGCTGTTTTTT. Full variable domain (remainder filled in from reference TRBV2 and TRBJ2-2): EPEVTQTPSHQVTQMGQEVILRCVPISNHLYFYWYRQILGQKVEFLVSFYNNEISEKSEIFDDQFSVERPDGSNFTLKIRSTKLEDSAMYFCASTQLAGDNTGELFFGEGSRLTVL.

V gene TRBV5-5 combines with J gene TRBJ1-2, with TRBD1 matching over 10 bases. Germline V CDR1 and CDR2: SGHKS, YYEKEE (reference sequence). V shed 4 bases and J 4 bases; nucleotides not matched to a gene: 7. The CDR3 loop spans 15 amino acids. The CDR3 region is CASSRPGQGIYGYTF. CDR3 in DNA: TGTGCCAGCAGCCGCCCGGGACAGGGGATCTATGGCTACACCTTC. The full variable domain, completed using reference TRBV5-5 and TRBJ1-2, is DAGVTQSPTHLIKTRGQQVTLRCSPISGHKSVSWYQQVLGQGPQFIFQYYEKEERGRGNFPDRFSARQFPNYSSELNVNALLLGDSALYLCASSRPGQGIYGYTFGSGTRLTVV.

V gene TRBV7-2 combines with J gene TRBJ2-1; 8 bases line up with TRBD2. There are 17 residues in the CDR3. The trim removed 5 bases at V and 1 base at J, leaving 10 bases unmatched. Germline V lookup: CDR1 SGHTA, CDR2 FQGNSA. The CDR3 region has the DNA TGTGCCAGCAGCCCCCGGGGTAGCGGGGTGTCCTACAATGAGCAGTTCTTC. It is translated as CASSPRGSGVSYNEQFF.

A few counts support this clone. The genes are TRBV6-6 and TRBJ2-2; 9 positions agree with TRBD1. The V and J ends lost 6 bases and 4 bases, in that order; junction bases with no gene match: 9. The CDR3 covers 16 residues. Germline lookup yields CDR1 MNHNY and CDR2 SVGAGI (reference sequence). Written as DNA, the CDR3 is TGTGCCAGCAGCGCCGGGACAGGGTTTAGCACCGGGGAGCTGTTTTTT. Translating gives CASSAGTGFSTGELFF.

The chain couples TRBV28 to TRBJ2-5; possible D gene TRBD2, 5 bases. V was shortened by 4 bases and J by 2 bases, with 11 bases between the two germline ends. The CDR3 has 14 amino acids. The germline V gene encodes CDR1 MDHEN and CDR2 SYDVKM. CDR3: CASSSRRGQETQYF. DNA for the CDR3: TGTGCCAGCAGTTCCCGTCGGGGACAAGAGACCCAGTACTTC.

The rearrangement uses TRBV7-9 and TRBJ2-7, with 9 positions matching TRBD1. In germline, CDR1 is SEHNR, CDR2 FQNEAQ (reference sequence). The CDR3 covers 17 residues. The V and J ends lost 4 bases and 2 bases, in that order; junction bases with no gene match: 12. CDR3 nucleotide sequence: TGTGCCAGCAGCTACGAGATGACAGGGGGTAGCCCCTACGAGCAGTACTTC. Its protein product is CASSYEMTGGSPYEQYF.